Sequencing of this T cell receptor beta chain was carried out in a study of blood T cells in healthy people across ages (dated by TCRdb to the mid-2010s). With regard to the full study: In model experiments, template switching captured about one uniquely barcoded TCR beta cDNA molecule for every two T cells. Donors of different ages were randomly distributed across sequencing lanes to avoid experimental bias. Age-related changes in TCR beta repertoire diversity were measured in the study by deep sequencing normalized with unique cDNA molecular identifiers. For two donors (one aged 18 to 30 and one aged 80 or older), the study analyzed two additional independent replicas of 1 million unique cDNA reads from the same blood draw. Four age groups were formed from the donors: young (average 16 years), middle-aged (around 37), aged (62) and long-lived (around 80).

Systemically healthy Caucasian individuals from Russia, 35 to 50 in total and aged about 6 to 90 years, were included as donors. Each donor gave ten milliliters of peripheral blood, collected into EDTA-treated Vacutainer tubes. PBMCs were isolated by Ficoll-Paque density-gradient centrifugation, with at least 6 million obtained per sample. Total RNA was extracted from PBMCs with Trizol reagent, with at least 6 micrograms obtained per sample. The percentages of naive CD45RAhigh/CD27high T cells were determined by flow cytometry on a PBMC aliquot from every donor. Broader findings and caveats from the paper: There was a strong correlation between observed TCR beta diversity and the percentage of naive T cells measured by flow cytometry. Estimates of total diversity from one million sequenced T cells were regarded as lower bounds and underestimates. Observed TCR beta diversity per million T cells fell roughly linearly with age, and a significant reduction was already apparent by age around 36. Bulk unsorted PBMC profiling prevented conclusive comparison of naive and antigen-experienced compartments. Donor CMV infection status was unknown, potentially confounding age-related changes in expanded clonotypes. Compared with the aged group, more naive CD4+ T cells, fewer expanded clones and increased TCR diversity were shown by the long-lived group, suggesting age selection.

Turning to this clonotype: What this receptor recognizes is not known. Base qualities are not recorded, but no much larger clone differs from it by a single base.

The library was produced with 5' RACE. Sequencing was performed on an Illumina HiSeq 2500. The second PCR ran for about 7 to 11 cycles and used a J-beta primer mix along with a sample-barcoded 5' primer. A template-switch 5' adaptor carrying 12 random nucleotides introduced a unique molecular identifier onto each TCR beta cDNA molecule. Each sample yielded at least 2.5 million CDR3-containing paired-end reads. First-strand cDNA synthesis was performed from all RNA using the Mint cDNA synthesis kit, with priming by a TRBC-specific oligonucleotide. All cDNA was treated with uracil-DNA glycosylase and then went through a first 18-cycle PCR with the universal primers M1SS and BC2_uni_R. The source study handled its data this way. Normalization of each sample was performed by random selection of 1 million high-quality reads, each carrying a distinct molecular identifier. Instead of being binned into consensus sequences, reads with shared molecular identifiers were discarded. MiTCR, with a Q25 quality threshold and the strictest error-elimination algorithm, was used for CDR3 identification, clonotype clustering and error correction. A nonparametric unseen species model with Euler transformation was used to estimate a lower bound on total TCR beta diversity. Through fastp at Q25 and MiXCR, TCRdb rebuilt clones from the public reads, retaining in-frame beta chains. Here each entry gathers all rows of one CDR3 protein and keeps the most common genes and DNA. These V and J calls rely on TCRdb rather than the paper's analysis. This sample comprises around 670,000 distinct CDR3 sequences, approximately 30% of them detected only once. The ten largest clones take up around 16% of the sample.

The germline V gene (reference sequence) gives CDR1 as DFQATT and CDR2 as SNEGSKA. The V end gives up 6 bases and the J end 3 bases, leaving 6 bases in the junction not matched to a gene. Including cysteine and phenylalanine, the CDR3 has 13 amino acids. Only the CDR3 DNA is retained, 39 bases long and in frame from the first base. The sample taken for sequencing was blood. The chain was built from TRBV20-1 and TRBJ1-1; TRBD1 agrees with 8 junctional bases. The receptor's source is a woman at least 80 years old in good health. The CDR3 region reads CSARQGRDTEAFF. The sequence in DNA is TGCAGTGCGCGACAGGGGAGGGACACTGAAGCTTTCTTT.